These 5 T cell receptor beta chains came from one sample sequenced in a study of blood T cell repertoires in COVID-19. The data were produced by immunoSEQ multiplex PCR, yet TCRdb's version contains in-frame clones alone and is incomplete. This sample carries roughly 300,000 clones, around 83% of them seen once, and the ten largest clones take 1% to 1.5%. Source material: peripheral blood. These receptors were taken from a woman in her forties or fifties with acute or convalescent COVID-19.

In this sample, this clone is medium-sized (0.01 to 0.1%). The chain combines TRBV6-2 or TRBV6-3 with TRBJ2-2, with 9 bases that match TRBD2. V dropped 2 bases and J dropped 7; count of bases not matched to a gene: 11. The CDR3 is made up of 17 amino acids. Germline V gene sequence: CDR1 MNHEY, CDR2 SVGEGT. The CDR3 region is CASSYQPSGVGGGELFF. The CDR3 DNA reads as TGTGCCAGCAGTTACCAACCTAGCGGGGTTGGTGGCGGGGAGCTGTTTTTT.

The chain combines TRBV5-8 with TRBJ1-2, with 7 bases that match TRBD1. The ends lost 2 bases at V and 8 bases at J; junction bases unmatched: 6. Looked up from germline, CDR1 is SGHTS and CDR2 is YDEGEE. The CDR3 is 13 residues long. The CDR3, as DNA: TGTGCCAGCAGCTTAAAGGGGGCGTGGGGCTACACCTTC. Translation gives CASSLKGAWGYTF.

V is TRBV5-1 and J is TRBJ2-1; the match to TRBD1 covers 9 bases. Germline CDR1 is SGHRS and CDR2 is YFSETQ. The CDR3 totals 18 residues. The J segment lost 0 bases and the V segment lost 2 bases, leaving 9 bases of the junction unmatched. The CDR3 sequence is CASSFFLGTGSSYNEQFF. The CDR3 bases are TGCGCCAGCAGCTTTTTCCTGGGGACAGGGAGCTCCTACAATGAGCAGTTCTTC.

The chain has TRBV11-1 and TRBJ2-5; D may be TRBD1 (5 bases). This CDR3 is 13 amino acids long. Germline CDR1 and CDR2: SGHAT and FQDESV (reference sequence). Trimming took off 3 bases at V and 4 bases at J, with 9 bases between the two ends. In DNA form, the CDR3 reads TGTGCCAGCAGCTTGGGGCCCGGAGAGACCCAGTACTTC. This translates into CASSLGPGETQYF.

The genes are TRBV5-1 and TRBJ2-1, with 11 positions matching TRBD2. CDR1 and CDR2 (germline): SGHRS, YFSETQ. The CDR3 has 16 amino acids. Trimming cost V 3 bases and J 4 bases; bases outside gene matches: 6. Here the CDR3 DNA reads TGCGCCAGCAGCTACCGAACTAGCGGGGGATACAATGAGCAGTTCTTC. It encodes CASSYRTSGGYNEQFF.